The 31 T cell receptor beta chains below all came from one sample that was sequenced in a study of blood T cell repertoires in COVID-19. TCRdb's copy holds only in-frame clones and misses some; the assay was immunoSEQ multiplex PCR. This sample has approximately 400,000 clones; around 88% occur once, and the top ten carry approximately 12%. Sequenced input: peripheral blood. These receptor sequences come from a woman aged 50 to 65 with COVID-19, enrolled during active disease.

The V and J genes are TRBV30 and TRBJ2-5, with D perhaps TRBD2 (6 bases). CDR1 and CDR2 from the germline V gene are GTSNPN and SVGIG (reference sequence). This CDR3 has 13 residues. V lost 5 bases and J 5 bases, leaving 15 bases between the germline ends. In DNA form, the CDR3 reads TGTGCCTGGGGCCCAACTGGGGGGGAGACCCAGTACTTC. This codes for CAWGPTGGETQYF.

The chain is built from TRBV30 and TRBJ1-2; tentatively, D is TRBD1 (5 bases). Trimming shortened V by 3 bases and J by 7 bases, and 12 bases separated the two germline ends. Germline V CDR1 and CDR2: GTSNPN, SVGIG (reference sequence). The CDR3 length is 12 residues. CDR3 in amino acids: CAWRGGNTGYTF. DNA of the CDR3: TGTGCCTGGAGGGGGGGGAATACTGGCTACACCTTC.

V and J are TRBV9 and TRBJ1-5; 8 nucleotides match TRBD1. J gave up 0 bases and V 2 bases, and 25 bases lay outside the gene matches. The CDR3 is 23 residues long. Germline V gene data show CDR1 as SGDLS and CDR2 as YYNGEE. CDR3 DNA: TGTGCCAGCAGCGTCCCCCGACAGGGGAAGCGGCGAAACCATCCTTATAGCAATCAGCCCCAGCATTTT. As protein: CASSVPRQGKRRNHPYSNQPQHF.

V gene TRBV9 combines with J gene TRBJ1-2; 8 nucleotides match TRBD1. The CDR3 totals 15 residues. V dropped 4 bases and J dropped 6; count of bases not matched to a gene: 11. Germline lookup yields CDR1 SGDLS and CDR2 YYNGEE. The DNA for the CDR3 is TGTGCCAGCAGCCTGACAGGACAGGGTGGGGATGGCTACACCTTC. Protein product: CASSLTGQGGDGYTF.

This chain links TRBV30 with TRBJ2-7; 7 positions match TRBD1. Trimming cost V 4 bases and J 6 bases; bases outside gene matches: 3. The length of the CDR3 is 11 residues. Germline V CDR1 and CDR2: GTSNPN, SVGIG (reference sequence). The CDR3 DNA sequence: TGTGCCTGGAACAGGGGAAGCGAGCAGTACTTC. It yields the protein CAWNRGSEQYF. Full variable domain (remainder filled in from reference TRBV30 and TRBJ2-7): SQTIHQWPATLVQPVGSPLSLECTVEGTSNPNLYWYRQAAGRGLQLLFYSVGIGQISSEVPQNLSASRPQDRQFILSSKKLLLSDSGFYLCAWNRGSEQYFGPGTRLTVT.

The count of this clone is one. J is TRBJ1-6 and V is TRBV7-9; 7 bases are shared with TRBD1. Germline V gene lookup returns CDR1 SEHNR and CDR2 FQNEAQ (reference sequence). This CDR3 has 15 amino acids. The J segment lost 8 bases and the V segment lost 5 bases, leaving 9 bases of the junction unmatched. CDR3 DNA sequence: TGTGCCAGCAGCCCTTCGACAGGGAGACATTCACCCCTCCACTTT. It yields the protein CASSPSTGRHSPLHF.

V usage is TRBV11-2 and J usage is TRBJ2-7; TRBD2 might be the D (5 bases). From germline, CDR1 is SGHAT and CDR2 FQNNGV. The CDR3 covers 11 residues. With 6 bases removed from V and 6 bases from J, the gap between germline ends came to 9 bases. Here the CDR3 DNA reads TGTGCCAGCAGGGACGAGGGCGAGCAGTACTTC. Its protein is CASRDEGEQYF.

The chain is built from TRBV4-2 and TRBJ2-1; no clear D gene. This CDR3 contains 13 residues. From germline, CDR1 is LGHNA and CDR2 YNFKEQ. V lost 0 bases to trimming and J lost 7 bases, with 7 bases between them. The CDR3 reads CASSQDSRNEQFF. The CDR3 bases are TGTGCCAGCAGCCAAGATTCCAGGAATGAGCAGTTCTTC.

V and J are TRBV5-1 and TRBJ1-1; D is undetermined. This CDR3 is built from 13 residues. The germline V gene has CDR1 SGHRS and CDR2 YFSETQ. Trimming left V 1 base short and J 1 base short, with 5 bases between. The CDR3 loop is CASSLLPNTEAFF. The CDR3 coding sequence is TGCGCCAGCAGCTTGCTTCCGAACACTGAAGCTTTCTTT.

J is TRBJ1-4 and V is TRBV2; TRBD1 might be the D (6 bases). Germline V gene sequence: CDR1 SNHLY, CDR2 FYNNEI. V was clipped by 4 bases and J by 3 bases, with 9 bases between them. This CDR3 is built from 14 residues. CDR3 residues: CASSAYRANEKLFF. Written as DNA, the CDR3 is TGTGCCAGCAGTGCTTACAGGGCTAATGAAAAACTGTTTTTT.

This chain connects TRBV5-1 to TRBJ1-4, with D perhaps TRBD1 (6 bases). The length of the CDR3 is 15 residues. V was cut by 0 bases and J by 9 bases, with 15 bases left in between. Germline V lookup: CDR1 SGHRS, CDR2 YFSETQ. CDR3 bases: TGCGCCAGCAGCTTGGTACAGGGAGAATCGAAAAAACTGTTTTTT. Protein product: CASSLVQGESKKLFF.

The gene calls are TRBV18 and TRBJ2-2, with D possibly TRBD2 on 5 matching bases. Trimming shortened V by 0 bases and J by 4 bases, and 12 bases separated the two germline ends. Germline CDR1 and CDR2: KGHSH and LQKENI. The CDR3 is 16 residues long. The CDR3: CASSPPVDFITGELFF. The CDR3 DNA reads as TGTGCCAGCTCACCACCGGTGGACTTTATCACCGGGGAGCTGTTTTTT.

V usage is TRBV19 and J usage is TRBJ2-5; possible D gene TRBD1, 5 bases. Germline-derived CDR1 and CDR2 are LNHDA and SQIVND (reference sequence). The CDR3 runs 12 residues. The V end lost 3 bases, the J end lost 8 bases, and 10 bases lay between the germline ends. As DNA, the CDR3 is TGTGCCAGTAGTATGACAGCCCAAACCCAGTACTTC. Its translation: CASSMTAQTQYF. Drawing the rest from reference TRBV19 and TRBJ2-5, the complete variable domain is DGGITQSPKYLFRKEGQNVTLSCEQNLNHDAMYWYRQDPGQGLRLIYYSQIVNDFQKGDIAEGYSVSREKKESFPLTVTSAQKNPTAFYLCASSMTAQTQYFGPGTRLLVL.

The rearrangement uses TRBV6-5 and TRBJ2-7; D is perhaps TRBD2 (5 bases). From germline, CDR1 is MNHEY and CDR2 SVGAGI. This CDR3 has 14 residues. Trimming pared 4 bases from V and 0 bases from J, leaving 10 bases between. The CDR3 protein is CASSLGLGSYEQYF. The CDR3 coding sequence is TGTGCCAGCAGTTTAGGACTTGGCTCCTACGAGCAGTACTTC.

The count of this clone is one. The rearrangement uses TRBV28 and TRBJ1-3; D perhaps matches TRBD1 (5 bases). This CDR3 spans 15 amino acids. Germline V gives CDR1 MDHEN, CDR2 SYDVKM. Deletions cut 2 bases from V and 4 bases from J, with 12 bases between. The CDR3 protein is CASSLQGLKGNTIYF. In DNA, the CDR3 is TGTGCCAGCAGTTTACAGGGACTGAAGGGAAACACCATATATTTT.

Concerning this clone: This sample includes further DNA sequences coding for the same CDR3. The rearrangement uses TRBV5-4 and TRBJ1-2; a possible D gene is TRBD1 (5 bases). The germline V gene has CDR1 SGHNT and CDR2 YYREEE (reference sequence). The CDR3 length is 13 residues. Trimming stripped 2 bases from V and 2 bases from J, with 7 bases between. The CDR3: CASSFGGNYGYTF. CDR3 nucleotide sequence: TGTGCCAGCAGCTTCGGGGGGAACTATGGCTACACCTTC.

A word on this clone: Within the sample, other DNA sequences also encode this same CDR3. The chain has TRBV28 and TRBJ2-2, with D unclear. The CDR3 extends over 13 amino acids. Germline V gene sequence: CDR1 MDHEN, CDR2 SYDVKM. The ends were cut back, 1 base at V and 4 bases at J, with 4 bases in the middle. The CDR3 sequence: CASSLSGTGELFF. The DNA of the CDR3 is TGTGCCAGCAGTTTATCGGGCACCGGGGAGCTGTTTTTT.

The J gene is TRBJ2-3, the V gene TRBV1; the D segment call TRBD2 is taken from the table without a DNA check. TRBV1 is a listed pseudogene. The CDR3 is 14 amino acids. The CDR3 sequence: CTSRERGRTDTQYF. DNA of the CDR3: TGCACCAGCCGTGAGCGGGGGCGCACAGATACGCAGTATTTT.

This clone was found once. The chain carries TRBV5-5 and TRBJ1-6; a weak D match, TRBD1 (6 bases). Germline V lookup: CDR1 SGHKS, CDR2 YYEKEE (reference sequence). This CDR3 comprises 14 residues. Trimming stripped 2 bases from V and 7 bases from J, with 10 bases between. The CDR3 loop reads CASSFSRGNSPLHF. The CDR3 coding sequence is TGTGCCAGCAGCTTCAGCAGGGGAAATTCACCCCTCCACTTT.

V is TRBV12-5 and J is TRBJ1-5; D is possibly TRBD1 (6 bases). The V end was cut by 2 bases, the J end by 7 bases, with 15 bases between. Germline CDR1 and CDR2: LGHNT and FRNRAP. The CDR3 loop spans 15 amino acids. In nucleotides, the CDR3 is TGTGCTAGTGGTTTGTCCGCGGGGGCAGGGCAGCCCCAGCATTTT. Residues: CASGLSAGAGQPQHF.

V usage is TRBV28 and J usage is TRBJ1-5, with D tentatively TRBD1 (6 bases). Germline V gene lookup returns CDR1 MDHEN and CDR2 SYDVKM. The length of the CDR3 is 17 residues. Trimming pared 6 bases from V and 2 bases from J, leaving 20 bases between. The CDR3 loop is CASSPTGMKLGNQPQHF. CDR3 DNA: TGTGCCAGCAGCCCCACAGGGATGAAATTAGGCAATCAGCCCCAGCATTTT.

This clone has only one observation. This rearrangement joins TRBV6-5 to TRBJ1-2; 7 positions agree with TRBD1. V was pared by 8 bases and J by 6 bases, with 3 bases of the junction left unmatched. The CDR3 spans 11 residues. Germline CDR1 and CDR2: MNHEY and SVGAGI. The CDR3 coding sequence is TGTGCCAGCGGGACAGAGCATGGCTACACCTTC. Translated: CASGTEHGYTF.

The chain links TRBV5-1 to TRBJ1-1; TRBD1 might be the D (6 bases). This CDR3 has 15 residues. The germline gives CDR1 SGHRS, CDR2 YFSETQ. Trimming removed 0 bases from V and 7 bases from J, with 16 bases in between. The CDR3, as DNA: TGCGCCAGCAGCTTGGGGGGCGGGGGGCTGGGTGAAGCTTTCTTT. Translation: CASSLGGGGLGEAFF.

CDR3 loop: CASSPRTSGVNEQFF. The CDR3 bases are TGTGCCAGCAGCCCCCGGACTAGCGGGGTCAATGAGCAGTTCTTC. The rearrangement links TRBV3-1 (or the pseudogene TRBV3-2) to TRBJ2-1, with 12 bases lining up with TRBD2. The CDR3 contains 15 residues. J lost 6 bases, V lost 4 bases, and 4 bases had no gene match. CDR1 and CDR2 (germline): LGHDT, YNNKEL (reference sequence).

The chain employs TRBV6-5 and TRBJ1-2, with 9 bases matching TRBD1. Per the germline V gene, CDR1 is MNHEY and CDR2 is SVGAGI. With 5 bases clipped from V and 4 bases from J, the junction kept 5 bases outside the gene matches. The CDR3 is 14 amino acids. As DNA, the CDR3 is TGTGCCAGCAGTCCCGGGACAGGGACCTATGGCTACACCTTC. It codes for CASSPGTGTYGYTF.

This chain connects TRBV7-8 to TRBJ1-1; maybe TRBD1 (6 bases). This CDR3 comprises 15 residues. Trimming took 7 bases from V and 1 from J, leaving 16 bases between them. Germline CDR1 is SGHVS and CDR2 is FQNEAQ. The CDR3 sequence is CASMRREGGNTEAFF. The CDR3 DNA follows: TGTGCCAGCATGCGCCGGGAGGGGGGGAACACTGAAGCTTTCTTT. The variable domain in full, with the rest retrieved from reference TRBV7-8 and TRBJ1-1, is GAGVSQSPRYKVAKRGQDVALRCDPISGHVSLFWYQQALGQGPEFLTYFQNEAQLDKSGLPSDRFFAERPEGSVSTLKIQRTQQEDSAVYLCASMRREGGNTEAFFGQGTRLTVV.

The V and J genes are TRBV9 and TRBJ2-7, with D perhaps TRBD2 (6 bases). Germline loops: CDR1 SGDLS, CDR2 YYNGEE. The CDR3 is 15 amino acids. Trimming stripped 4 bases from V and 5 bases from J, with 19 bases between. CDR3 nucleotide sequence: TGTGCCAGCAGCCCCGCTCGGGGGATAGTCGACGAGCAGTACTTC. Translated: CASSPARGIVDEQYF. Combining the CDR3 with reference TRBV9 and TRBJ2-7 gives the whole variable domain DSGVTQTPKHLITATGQRVTLRCSPRSGDLSVYWYQQSLDQGLQFLIQYYNGEERAKGNILERFSAQQFPDLHSELNLSSLELGDSALYFCASSPARGIVDEQYFGPGTRLTVT.

In its sample, this clone was seen once. The rearrangement links TRBV3-1 (or the pseudogene TRBV3-2) to TRBJ1-2; D call uncertain. Per germline, CDR1 LGHDT and CDR2 YNNKEL (reference sequence). The CDR3 is 14 amino acids. Trimming took off 0 bases at V and 3 bases at J, with 8 bases between the two ends. This CDR3 is CASSQDMEDYGYTF. DNA for the CDR3: TGTGCCAGCAGCCAAGATATGGAGGACTATGGCTACACCTTC.

The chain carries TRBV27 and TRBJ1-2; D is possibly TRBD1 (6 bases). Germline CDR1 is MNHEY and CDR2 is SMNVEV (reference sequence). V lost 6 bases and J 6 bases, leaving 11 bases between the germline ends. The CDR3 runs 12 residues. DNA for the CDR3: TGTGCCAGCAGGGGCAGGGGCAATGGCTACACCTTC. This translates into CASRGRGNGYTF.

V and J are TRBV27 and TRBJ1-5; D might be TRBD1 (6 bases). V lost 7 bases to trimming and J lost 7 bases, with 11 bases between them. The germline V gene has CDR1 MNHEY and CDR2 SMNVEV (reference sequence). The CDR3 length is 12 residues. CDR3 sequence: CASKNRDQPQHF. In nucleotides, the CDR3 is TGTGCCAGCAAAAACAGGGACCAGCCCCAGCATTTT.

The V call is TRBV6-1, the J call TRBJ1-3, with 7 nucleotides matching TRBD1. The ends lost 4 bases at V and 0 bases at J; junction bases unmatched: 6. Germline lookup yields CDR1 MNHNS and CDR2 SASEGT. This CDR3 has 16 amino acids. CDR3 residues: CASSGDSPSSGNTIYF. DNA of the CDR3: TGTGCCAGCAGTGGGGACAGCCCGAGCTCTGGAAACACCATATATTTT.